This TCR beta chain was found in a study of blood T cell repertoires in COVID-19. Germline V CDR1 and CDR2: LGHDT, YNNKEL (reference sequence). V lost 7 bases, J lost 4 bases, and 6 bases stayed unmatched. CDR3 length: 14 amino acids. Sequencing was performed with immunoSEQ multiplex PCR; in TCRdb, only in-frame clones are kept and a portion is missing. The data show about 80,000 clones, with around 80% seen just once and roughly 15% held by the top ten. The clonotype comes from a woman older than 75 with acute or convalescent COVID-19. The J gene is TRBJ2-7, the V gene TRBV3-1 (or the pseudogene TRBV3-2), with TRBD1 matching over 11 bases. The sequenced sample consisted of peripheral blood. CDR3 protein: CASTRGTGGYEQYF. CDR3 nucleotides: TGTGCCAGCACGCGCGGGACAGGGGGTTACGAGCAGTACTTC.